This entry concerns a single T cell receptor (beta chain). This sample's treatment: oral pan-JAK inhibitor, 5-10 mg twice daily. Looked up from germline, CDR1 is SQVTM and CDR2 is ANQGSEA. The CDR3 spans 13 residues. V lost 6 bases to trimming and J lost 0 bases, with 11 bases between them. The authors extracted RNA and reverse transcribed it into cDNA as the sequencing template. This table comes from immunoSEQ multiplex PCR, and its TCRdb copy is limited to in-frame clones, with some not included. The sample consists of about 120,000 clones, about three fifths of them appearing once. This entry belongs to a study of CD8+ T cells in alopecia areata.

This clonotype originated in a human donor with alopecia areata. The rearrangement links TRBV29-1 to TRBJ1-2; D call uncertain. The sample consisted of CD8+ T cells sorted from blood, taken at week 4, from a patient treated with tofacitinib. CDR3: CSVLGLTNYGYTF. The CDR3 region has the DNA TGCAGCGTGTTAGGACTTACTAACTATGGCTACACCTTC.